What follows are 29 T cell receptor beta chains derived from one specimen sequenced in a study of PD-1 blockade in mismatch repair-deficient tumors. The repertoire was sequenced with immunoSEQ multiplex PCR; TCRdb's copy has only in-frame clones and lacks some. The table records roughly 130,000 clones, roughly 90% of them present only once. The sample here was peripheral blood, taken 70 to 72 weeks after starting pembrolizumab. The receptors shown here come from an adult with mismatch repair-deficient cancer.

V and J are TRBV19 and TRBJ2-7; D tentatively reads TRBD1 or TRBD2 (5 bases each). V was shortened by 3 bases and J by 2 bases, with 20 bases between the two germline ends. Germline V lookup: CDR1 LNHDA, CDR2 SQIVND (reference sequence). This CDR3 is built from 17 residues. Here the CDR3 DNA reads TGTGCCAGTAGTATCTCCGGGACGGCTCCTATCCCCTACGAGCAGTACTTC. The encoded protein is CASSISGTAPIPYEQYF.

This sequence joins TRBV27 and TRBJ1-5, with 8 bases fitting TRBD1. Germline CDR1 and CDR2: MNHEY and SMNVEV (reference sequence). This CDR3 is built from 14 residues. V lost 5 bases to trimming and J lost 7 bases; unmatched junction nucleotides: 7. The CDR3 nucleotides read TGTGCCAGCAGTGTCGGGACAGGAGGGCAGCCCCAGCATTTT. Translation: CASSVGTGGQPQHF.

V and J are TRBV4-3 and TRBJ2-2, with D possibly TRBD2 on 6 matching bases. Looked up from germline, CDR1 is LGHNA and CDR2 is YSLEER. The V gene lost 1 base and the J gene lost 4 bases, with 19 bases spanning the gap. This CDR3 region has 18 residues. CDR3 protein: CASSQGSLGGGTTGELFF. CDR3 coding DNA: TGCGCCAGCAGCCAAGGGTCCCTGGGAGGCGGGACCACCGGGGAGCTGTTTTTT.

The chain carries TRBV5-4 and TRBJ2-3; D may be TRBD1 (5 bases). CDR3 length: 17 amino acids. The V and J ends lost 4 bases and 6 bases respectively, with 24 bases between them. Germline-derived CDR1 and CDR2 are SGHNT and YYREEE (reference sequence). The CDR3, as DNA: TGTGCCAGCAGCCCAGGGCTGCTTGGGGTGGTGAGGGATACGCAGTATTTT. It codes for CASSPGLLGVVRDTQYF.

The chain is built from TRBV10-3 and TRBJ1-2; 7 bases agree with TRBD1. J gave up 8 bases and V 0 bases, and 9 bases lay outside the gene matches. Per the germline V gene, CDR1 is ENHRY and CDR2 is SYGVKD. This CDR3 contains 15 residues. CDR3 bases: TGTGCCATCAGTGAGTCTGACAGGGTTTTGTCAGGCTACACCTTC. Translating it yields CAISESDRVLSGYTF.

The V and J genes are TRBV4-3 and TRBJ2-7, with 9 bases that match TRBD2. Germline loops: CDR1 LGHNA, CDR2 YSLEER. CDR3 length: 16 residues. The V gene end was trimmed by 0 bases and the J gene end by 5 bases; junction bases not matched to a gene: 8. CDR3 residues: CASSQDMASGNHEQYF. For the CDR3, the DNA is TGCGCCAGCAGCCAAGATATGGCTAGCGGGAACCACGAGCAGTACTTC.

The genes are TRBV5-4 and TRBJ1-2; D is unclear. Germline values: CDR1 SGHNT, CDR2 YYREEE (reference sequence). Trimming took off 0 bases at V and 8 bases at J, with 17 bases between the two ends. The CDR3 runs 15 residues. CDR3 coding DNA: TGTGCCAGCAGCTTGGTAAATAACCCGCTTGACGGCTACACCTTC. Its protein product is CASSLVNNPLDGYTF.

The chain couples TRBV6-1 to TRBJ2-1, with unresolved D. V was clipped by 4 bases and J by 10 bases, with 5 bases between them. CDR1 is MNHNS and CDR2 is SASEGT in the germline V gene. This CDR3 has 10 residues. CDR3 nucleotide sequence: TGTGCCAGCAGTGCTTGGGAGCAGTTCTTC. Its protein product is CASSAWEQFF.

The gene calls are TRBV19 and TRBJ2-3; D perhaps matches TRBD2 (6 bases). This CDR3 has 16 residues. Germline V CDR1 and CDR2: LNHDA, SQIVND (reference sequence). V dropped 1 base and J dropped 2 bases, with 13 bases sitting between them. The CDR3 is CASSIGTTPFTDTQYF. CDR3 DNA: TGTGCCAGTAGTATAGGGACTACACCCTTCACAGATACGCAGTATTTT.

The rearrangement uses TRBV27 and TRBJ2-3, with D perhaps matching TRBD2 (6 bases). This CDR3 has 14 amino acids. V dropped 2 bases and J dropped 3 bases, with 9 bases sitting between them. Germline lookup yields CDR1 MNHEY and CDR2 SMNVEV (reference sequence). The CDR3 DNA is TGTGCCAGCAGTTTAGCGGGACCAACAGATACGCAGTATTTT. This translates into CASSLAGPTDTQYF.

The V call is TRBV4-1, the J call TRBJ1-5; tentative D call: TRBD1 (5 bases). The V end lost 3 bases, the J end lost 3 bases, and 9 bases lay between the germline ends. Germline V lookup: CDR1 MGHRA, CDR2 YSYEKL. CDR3 length equals 14 residues. DNA for the CDR3: TGCGCCAGCAGCCATGGGGGGGTCAATCAGCCCCAGCATTTT. This codes for CASSHGGVNQPQHF.

The chain recombines TRBV5-8 with TRBJ2-3, with unresolved D. Germline V gene sequence: CDR1 SGHTS, CDR2 YDEGEE. CDR3 length: 17 residues. V was clipped by 2 bases and J by 1 base, with 17 bases between them. CDR3 region: CASSFQFYALGTDTQYF. The CDR3, as DNA: TGTGCCAGCAGCTTCCAATTTTACGCCCTGGGCACAGATACGCAGTATTTT.

With regard to this clone: At one end the junction does not follow the germline gene, possibly because of a read error. The chain links TRBV28 to TRBJ2-3; possibly TRBD2 for D (5 bases). The CDR3 sequence is 14 residues long. Germline lookup yields CDR1 MDHEN and CDR2 SYDVKM. CDR3 nucleotide sequence: TGTGCCAGCACTTTAGCGAGAGCGTCAGATACGCAGTATTTT. Its translation is CASTLARASDTQYF.

The rearrangement uses TRBV5-6 and TRBJ2-7; D remains unclear. CDR3 length: 15 residues. CDR1 is SGHDT and CDR2 is YYEEEE in the germline V gene. The germline V and J ends were trimmed by 0 bases and 3 bases, with 13 bases remaining between them. CDR3 loop: CASSLDATHFYEQYF. CDR3 nucleotides: TGTGCCAGCAGCTTGGACGCGACACATTTCTACGAGCAGTACTTC.

The chain links TRBV4-3 to TRBJ2-1; D gene unclear. Germline loops: CDR1 LGHNA, CDR2 YSLEER. The CDR3 extends over 16 amino acids. V was trimmed by 0 bases and J by 0 bases, leaving 9 bases between them. The CDR3 region has the DNA TGCGCCAGCAGCCAAGATGAGAGGTCCTCCTACAATGAGCAGTTCTTC. It encodes CASSQDERSSYNEQFF.

The CDR3 spells CATLRASGSEAGELFF. As DNA, the CDR3 is TGTGCCACCCTTCGGGCTAGCGGGAGTGAGGCCGGGGAGCTGTTTTTT. The chain combines TRBV27 with TRBJ2-2; TRBD2 matches at 10 bases. This CDR3 contains 16 residues. Germline V gives CDR1 MNHEY, CDR2 SMNVEV (reference sequence). V gave up 10 bases and J gave up 6 bases; unmatched junction bases: 14.

The chain joins TRBV13 to TRBJ2-1, with TRBD2 matching over 14 bases. From germline, CDR1 is PRHDT and CDR2 FYEKMQ (reference sequence). The CDR3 has 16 residues. J lost 8 bases, V lost 3 bases, and 6 bases had no gene match. Written as DNA, the CDR3 is TGTGCCAGCAGCTTTTGGACTAGCGGGAGGAGGGATGAGCAGTTCTTC. Amino acids: CASSFWTSGRRDEQFF.

The chain recombines TRBV28 with TRBJ1-4; the match to TRBD1 covers 11 bases. V shed 6 bases, J shed 7 bases, and the junction held 7 bases outside the gene matches. Germline CDR1 reads MDHEN; CDR2 reads SYDVKM. The CDR3 length is 15 residues. This CDR3 is CASSQDRGLIEKLFF. The CDR3 region has the DNA TGTGCCAGCAGCCAGGACAGGGGGCTTATTGAAAAACTGTTTTTT.

The CDR3 DNA sequence: TGTGCCAGCAGCTTAACCGGGTCTACAGGGATCCACTCCTACGAGCAGTACTTC. Residues: CASSLTGSTGIHSYEQYF. The rearrangement joins TRBV7-9 to TRBJ2-7, with D perhaps TRBD1 (6 bases). Germline assignment: CDR1 SEHNR and CDR2 FQNEAQ (reference sequence). The CDR3 is made up of 18 amino acids. Trimming cost V 2 bases and J 0 bases, with 20 bases left between them.

This rearrangement joins TRBV30 to TRBJ2-3, with D possibly TRBD2 on 5 matching bases. Germline assignment: CDR1 GTSNPN and CDR2 SVGIG (reference sequence). Trimming cost V 2 bases and J 0 bases, with 9 bases left between them. The CDR3 runs to 14 residues. The CDR3 coding sequence is TGTGCCTGGAGTTATGGCGGGAGCACAGATACGCAGTATTTT. Translated, it gives CAWSYGGSTDTQYF.

This chain joins TRBV7-9 and TRBJ2-7; D is unclear. With 3 bases removed from V and 5 bases from J, the gap between germline ends came to 11 bases. In germline, CDR1 is SEHNR, CDR2 FQNEAQ (reference sequence). The CDR3 runs 13 residues. The CDR3 DNA reads TGTGCCAGCAGCTTTGAGGCCGCACACGAGCAGTACTTC. Its translation: CASSFEAAHEQYF.

The rearrangement links TRBV5-1 to TRBJ2-7; no clear D. CDR3 size: 15 residues. V lost 0 bases, J lost 0 bases, and 10 bases lay in between. Germline V gives CDR1 SGHRS, CDR2 YFSETQ. The CDR3 here is CASSLAPSHSYEQYF. CDR3 in DNA: TGCGCCAGCAGCTTGGCGCCTAGTCACTCCTACGAGCAGTACTTC. Looking up the rest from reference TRBV5-1 and TRBJ2-7 gives the full variable domain: KAGVTQTPRYLIKTRGQQVTLSCSPISGHRSVSWYQQTPGQGLQFLFEYFSETQRNKGNFPGRFSGRQFSNSRSEMNVSTLELGDSALYLCASSLAPSHSYEQYFGPGTRLTVT.

The V call is TRBV6-5, the J call TRBJ2-7, with 7 bases that match TRBD1. This CDR3 contains 15 residues. Trimming removed 4 bases from V and 2 bases from J; junction bases left unmatched: 8. Per germline, CDR1 MNHEY and CDR2 SVGAGI. The CDR3 region has the DNA TGTGCCAGCAGTTTATGGACAGGCCTGACCTACGAGCAGTACTTC. Translating it yields CASSLWTGLTYEQYF.

This rearrangement joins TRBV4-3 to TRBJ2-1; the D gene is possibly TRBD2 (5 bases). Per germline, CDR1 LGHNA and CDR2 YSLEER. The CDR3 is made up of 15 amino acids. V lost 1 base and J lost 0, with 7 bases in between. CDR3 amino acids: CASSQGGISYNEQFF. The CDR3 coding sequence is TGCGCCAGCAGCCAAGGAGGGATCTCCTACAATGAGCAGTTCTTC.

The rearrangement joins TRBV6-4 to TRBJ2-2, with no clear D. This CDR3 region has 14 residues. Trimming pared 1 base from V and 5 bases from J, leaving 8 bases between. Germline-derived CDR1 and CDR2 are MRHNA and SNTAGT. CDR3 sequence: CASSDWPPTGELFF. The CDR3 DNA is TGTGCCAGCAGTGACTGGCCCCCAACCGGGGAGCTGTTTTTT.

This clone has a single count. The chain joins TRBV30 to TRBJ2-3; no reliable D call. This CDR3 is 17 amino acids long. In germline, CDR1 is GTSNPN, CDR2 SVGIG (reference sequence). The germline V and J ends were trimmed by 1 base and 4 bases, with 21 bases remaining between them. The CDR3 nucleotides are TGTGCCTGGAGTGGAATCGAGATAGATTTCCGTGCAGATACGCAGTATTTT. Residues: CAWSGIEIDFRADTQYF.

The chain employs TRBV28 and TRBJ2-7; the match to TRBD2 covers 8 bases. This CDR3 comprises 15 residues. Germline trimming cut 10 bases from V and 0 bases from J; bases unmatched to any gene: 11. CDR1 and CDR2 (germline): MDHEN, SYDVKM. This CDR3 is CATSNSGISSYEQYF. The DNA for the CDR3 is TGTGCCACCTCAAATAGCGGGATCAGCTCCTACGAGCAGTACTTC.

The chain links TRBV10-2 to TRBJ2-3, with D perhaps TRBD1 or TRBD2 (5 bases each). Trimming left V 2 bases short and J 3 bases short, with 12 bases between. This CDR3 comprises 15 residues. The germline CDR1 and CDR2 sequences are WSHSY and SAAADI. The CDR3 DNA reads TGCGCCAGCAGTGAGGGGACGGCACTTACAGATACGCAGTATTTT. This sequence encodes CASSEGTALTDTQYF.

The CDR3 DNA reads TGTGCCATCAGTGATTCAGGGGGCAATCAGCCCCAGCATTTT. Translating gives CAISDSGGNQPQHF. V gene TRBV10-3 combines with J gene TRBJ1-5; possible D gene TRBD1, 6 bases. V dropped 3 bases and J dropped 2 bases, with 8 bases sitting between them. Germline V CDR1 and CDR2: ENHRY, SYGVKD. The CDR3 contains 14 residues.